A single sample is the source of the 21 T cell receptor beta chains below, sequenced in a study of technical replicates of blood from a few donors. Method: immunoSEQ multiplex PCR; TCRdb's copy keeps in-frame clones and lacks some. The profile shows under 85,000 clones, roughly 96% of them singletons. The sequenced sample was T cells isolated from PBMCs. These receptors were collected from a human donor in good health.

The V and J genes are TRBV28 and TRBJ2-1; TRBD2 matches 9 bases. After removal of 7 bases from V and 9 bases from J, the junction contained 7 bases not matched to a gene. Per germline, CDR1 MDHEN and CDR2 SYDVKM. This CDR3 has 13 residues. As DNA, the CDR3 is TGTGCCAGCATCCAAGCGGGAGGATTTGAGCAGTTCTTC. It yields the protein CASIQAGGFEQFF.

The rearrangement uses TRBV18 and TRBJ1-2; the D gene is possibly TRBD1 (6 bases). The V gene lost 2 bases and the J gene lost 6 bases, with 16 bases spanning the gap. CDR3 length: 15 amino acids. Germline V gene data show CDR1 as KGHSH and CDR2 as LQKENI. The CDR3 nucleotides are TGTGCCAGCTCACCAATTTATGGACAGACAGATGGCTACACCTTC. It translates to CASSPIYGQTDGYTF.

About this clone itself: Other DNA sequences of this sample code for an identical CDR3. The V and J genes are TRBV4-1 and TRBJ1-2; 12 bases line up with TRBD1. CDR1 and CDR2 (germline): MGHRA, YSYEKL. The trim removed 4 bases at V and 2 bases at J, leaving 2 bases unmatched. The CDR3 sequence is 15 residues long. CDR3 in amino acids: CASSPGQGANYGYTF. CDR3 DNA: TGCGCCAGCAGCCCGGGACAGGGGGCGAACTATGGCTACACCTTC.

This clone was seen only once. The V gene is TRBV27, the J gene TRBJ1-1; possibly TRBD1 for D (6 bases). CDR1 and CDR2 from the germline V gene are MNHEY and SMNVEV (reference sequence). V gave up 5 bases and J gave up 10 bases, with 11 bases separating them. CDR3 length equals 11 residues. DNA of the CDR3: TGTGCCAGCAGTCAAGGACAGCGAGCTTTCTTT. Its protein is CASSQGQRAFF.

The chain is built from TRBV7-2 and TRBJ2-7; tentatively, D is TRBD2 (5 bases). Germline V gives CDR1 SGHTA, CDR2 FQGNSA. V was pared by 1 base and J by 6 bases, with 16 bases between. The CDR3 consists of 15 residues. This chain's CDR3 is CASSLGLIGGGEQYF. CDR3 nucleotides: TGTGCCAGCAGCTTAGGGTTGATTGGAGGTGGCGAGCAGTACTTC. The full variable domain, its missing parts supplied by reference TRBV7-2 and TRBJ2-7, is GAGVSQSPSNKVTEKGKDVELRCDPISGHTALYWYRQSLGQGLEFLIYFQGNSAPDKSGLPSDRFSAERTGGSVSTLTIQRTQQEDSAVYLCASSLGLIGGGEQYFGPGTRLTVT.

The chain has TRBV5-5 and TRBJ2-6; no firm D call. The CDR3 runs to 15 residues. Germline CDR1 is SGHKS and CDR2 is YYEKEE (reference sequence). V lost 3 bases, J lost 0 bases, and 7 bases lay in between. CDR3 nucleotides: TGTGCCAGCAGCTCCGGTAGCTCTGGGGCCAACGTCCTGACTTTC. Its translation is CASSSGSSGANVLTF.

The chain couples TRBV4-1 to TRBJ2-1, with TRBD2 matching 7 bases. Germline CDR1 is MGHRA and CDR2 is YSYEKL. The CDR3 covers 16 residues. V gave up 0 bases and J gave up 3 bases; unmatched junction bases: 5. DNA of the CDR3: TGCGCCAGCAGCCAAGAAGGGCAGCGGGACTACAATGAGCAGTTCTTC. The encoded protein is CASSQEGQRDYNEQFF.

The V call is TRBV10-3, the J call TRBJ2-7, with 10 bases that match TRBD2. Germline CDR1 reads ENHRY; CDR2 reads SYGVKD. This CDR3 has 17 amino acids. The ends lost 5 bases at V and 1 base at J; junction bases unmatched: 11. CDR3 protein: CAISWTATSGTSYEQYF. The CDR3 DNA reads TGTGCCATCAGTTGGACAGCAACTAGCGGGACGTCCTACGAGCAGTACTTC.

The chain joins TRBV5-5 to TRBJ1-2; 9 positions match TRBD1. CDR3 length: 14 amino acids. V was pared by 4 bases and J by 7 bases, with 8 bases of the junction left unmatched. Germline CDR1 and CDR2: SGHKS and YYEKEE (reference sequence). The CDR3 nucleotides are TGTGCCAGCAGCACTTACAGGGGGCAGGGTGGCTACACCTTC. This encodes CASSTYRGQGGYTF.

The CDR3 sequence is CASSLGERNAAQYF. The CDR3 DNA sequence: TGTGCCAGCAGCTTGGGGGAGCGGAATGCGGCCCAGTACTTC. The chain couples TRBV5-4 to TRBJ2-5, with D possibly TRBD2 on 5 matching bases. Trimming pared 0 bases from V and 9 bases from J, leaving 15 bases between. The CDR3 contains 14 residues. Germline V gene data show CDR1 as SGHNT and CDR2 as YYREEE (reference sequence). Combining the CDR3 with reference TRBV5-4 and TRBJ2-5 gives the whole variable domain ETGVTQSPTHLIKTRGQQVTLRCSSQSGHNTVSWYQQALGQGPQFIFQYYREEENGRGNFPPRFSGLQFPNYSSELNVNALELDDSALYLCASSLGERNAAQYFGPGTRLLVL.

V and J are TRBV7-9 and TRBJ2-2, with D perhaps TRBD1 (7 bases). This CDR3 contains 17 residues. Looked up from germline, CDR1 is SEHNR and CDR2 is FQNEAQ (reference sequence). V lost 4 bases and J 1 base, leaving 16 bases between the germline ends. The CDR3 loop reads CASSSRGDSVNTGELFF. CDR3 coding DNA: TGTGCCAGCAGCTCCAGGGGGGACAGTGTGAACACCGGGGAGCTGTTTTTT.

The rearrangement links TRBV7-9 to TRBJ1-3; perhaps TRBD1 as D (5 bases). The V end lost 6 bases, the J end lost 0 bases, and 9 bases lay between the germline ends. Germline V gives CDR1 SEHNR, CDR2 FQNEAQ (reference sequence). The CDR3 runs to 14 residues. CDR3 sequence: CASRPTVSGNTIYF. CDR3 in DNA: TGTGCCAGCAGGCCGACAGTCTCTGGAAACACCATATATTTT.

The rearrangement joins TRBV25-1 to TRBJ2-2; D is possibly TRBD2 (5 bases). The CDR3 has 15 amino acids. Trimming took off 3 bases at V and 5 bases at J, with 13 bases between the two ends. Per germline, CDR1 MGHDK and CDR2 SYGVNS. As DNA, the CDR3 is TGTGCCAGCAGTGATGGAGGAAGTCGGACCGGGGAGCTGTTTTTT. Translation gives CASSDGGSRTGELFF.

This clone has only one observation. The V and J genes are TRBV5-6 and TRBJ1-3; D ambiguous. CDR1 is SGHDT and CDR2 is YYEEEE in the germline V gene. V was shortened by 4 bases and J by 2 bases, with 19 bases between the two germline ends. This CDR3 spans 17 amino acids. The CDR3: CASSNGVTDHPGNTIYF. The CDR3 DNA sequence: TGTGCCAGCAGCAACGGGGTCACGGACCATCCTGGAAACACCATATATTTT.

This chain uses TRBV14 with TRBJ1-1; D call uncertain. CDR3 length: 15 residues. Trimming shortened V by 0 bases and J by 0 bases, and 8 bases separated the two germline ends. Germline V gene sequence: CDR1 SGHDN, CDR2 FVKESK. The CDR3 coding sequence is TGTGCCAGCAGCCAAGATCGGGTAATGAACACTGAAGCTTTCTTT. Protein product: CASSQDRVMNTEAFF. The full variable domain, its missing parts supplied by reference TRBV14 and TRBJ1-1, is EAGVTQFPSHSVIEKGQTVTLRCDPISGHDNLYWYRRVMGKEIKFLLHFVKESKQDESGMPNNRFLAERTGGTYSTLKVQPAELEDSGVYFCASSQDRVMNTEAFFGQGTRLTVV.

This clone was observed a single time. The chain recombines TRBV6-5 with TRBJ2-7, with 7 bases identical to TRBD1. This CDR3 region has 14 residues. The junction had 9 bases not matched to a gene; V was cut back by 7 bases and J by 3 bases. Per the germline V gene, CDR1 is MNHEY and CDR2 is SVGAGI. This CDR3 is CASTPTGLGYEQYF. CDR3 DNA: TGTGCCAGCACCCCGACAGGGCTAGGCTACGAGCAGTACTTC.

This clone was seen only a few times. The sample holds other DNA sequences that translate to the same CDR3. The chain recombines TRBV20-1 with TRBJ2-1; D might be TRBD2 (5 bases). The CDR3 sequence is 11 residues long. The germline gives CDR1 DFQATT, CDR2 SNEGSKA (reference sequence). The V and J ends lost 6 bases and 5 bases respectively, with 8 bases between them. For the CDR3, the DNA is TGCAGTGCCAGGCGGGACAATGAGCAGTTCTTC. Encoded protein: CSARRDNEQFF.

The V and J genes are TRBV19 and TRBJ2-3; D is perhaps TRBD2 (6 bases). The CDR3 sequence is 14 residues long. Germline V gene data show CDR1 as LNHDA and CDR2 as SQIVND (reference sequence). V shed 5 bases and J shed 5 bases, with 14 bases lying between them. The CDR3 nucleotides read TGTGCCAGTAGTGCGGGACTCATCGAAGATACGCAGTATTTT. The encoded protein is CASSAGLIEDTQYF.

The chain uses TRBV5-1 and TRBJ2-7; 8 bases are a match to TRBD1. There are 13 residues in the CDR3. V gave up 4 bases and J gave up 3 bases; unmatched junction bases: 3. Germline lookup yields CDR1 SGHRS and CDR2 YFSETQ. The CDR3 DNA follows: TGCGCCAGCAGCAAGGGACAGGACTACGAGCAGTACTTC. Translation: CASSKGQDYEQYF.

The chain carries TRBV10-2 and TRBJ2-7; 9 bases line up with TRBD1. The CDR3 has 16 residues. After removal of 8 bases from V and 5 bases from J, the junction contained 16 bases not matched to a gene. Germline CDR1 is WSHSY and CDR2 is SAAADI. The CDR3 is CASRSATGTGYNEQYF. The CDR3 coding sequence is TGCGCCAGCCGGAGTGCAACCGGGACAGGGTATAACGAGCAGTACTTC.

This sequence joins TRBV7-3 and TRBJ2-1, with 11 bases identical to TRBD2. The CDR3 has 17 residues. The ends lost 5 bases at V and 0 bases at J; junction bases unmatched: 6. Germline lookup yields CDR1 SGHTA and CDR2 FQGTGA. CDR3 DNA: TGTGCCAGCAGCCTGACTAGCGGGGTCACCTCCTACAATGAGCAGTTCTTC. As protein: CASSLTSGVTSYNEQFF.